One sample yielded the 23 T cell receptor beta chains listed below, sequenced in a study of blood T cell repertoires in COVID-19. The repertoire was sequenced with immunoSEQ multiplex PCR; TCRdb's copy has only in-frame clones and lacks some. The table records tens of thousands of clones, 85% of them present only once. Specimen: peripheral blood. Every receptor here comes from a human donor in a cohort sampled during active COVID-19.

To note about this clone: One junction end disagrees with the germline gene, perhaps due to a read error. The gene calls are TRBV5-1 and TRBJ2-2; no clear D. Germline V lookup: CDR1 SGHRS, CDR2 YFSETQ. There are 14 residues in the CDR3. In DNA form, the CDR3 reads TGCGCCACCAGCCAGGCATGGAACACCGGGGAGCTGTTTTTT. Translating it yields CATSQAWNTGELFF.

V and J are TRBV12-3 or TRBV12-4 and TRBJ1-5; 9 nucleotides line up with TRBD1. Trimming removed 7 bases from V and 14 bases from J; junction bases left unmatched: 9. The CDR3 is 12 residues long. The CDR3 spells CASTIQGASKHF. The CDR3 DNA reads as TGTGCCAGCACCATACAGGGGGCCTCGAAGCATTTT.

This clone was detected only a few times. The rearrangement joins TRBV15 to TRBJ1-5; D gene uncertain. In germline, CDR1 is LNHNV, CDR2 YYDKDF (reference sequence). The CDR3 covers 13 residues. Trimming shortened V by 0 bases and J by 3 bases, and 3 bases separated the two germline ends. The CDR3: CATSRDHNQPQHF. The CDR3 nucleotides are TGTGCCACCAGCAGAGACCACAATCAGCCCCAGCATTTT.

This clone was counted once. The rearrangement joins TRBV6-5 to TRBJ2-3; 11 nucleotides align to TRBD1. CDR3 length: 14 amino acids. Germline V gene sequence: CDR1 MNHEY, CDR2 SVGAGI. The ends lost 6 bases at V and 5 bases at J; junction bases unmatched: 4. This CDR3 is CASRDRGRLDTQYF. DNA for the CDR3: TGTGCCAGCAGGGACAGGGGGCGGTTAGATACGCAGTATTTT.

The chain recombines TRBV24-1 with TRBJ2-1; the match to TRBD2 covers 15 bases. V shed 9 bases and J 5 bases; nucleotides not matched to a gene: 1. The CDR3 runs to 14 residues. Germline assignment: CDR1 KGHDR and CDR2 SFDVKD. The CDR3 sequence is CATGTSGRNNEQFF. DNA of the CDR3: TGTGCCACCGGGACTAGCGGGAGGAACAATGAGCAGTTCTTC.

CDR3 sequence (DNA): TGTGCCAGCAGCCCCGACAGGGCCGCTGGGACTGAAGCTTTCTTT. It translates to CASSPDRAAGTEAFF. The chain is built from TRBV9 and TRBJ1-1; TRBD1 aligns across 7 bases. The length of the CDR3 is 15 residues. V shed 4 bases, J shed 5 bases, and the junction held 11 bases outside the gene matches. The germline V gene has CDR1 SGDLS and CDR2 YYNGEE.

The chain's CDR3 is CASSLNGVEAYNEQFF. The CDR3 DNA is TGTGCCAGCAGCTTAAACGGCGTTGAGGCCTACAATGAGCAGTTCTTC. The chain carries TRBV7-3 and TRBJ2-1; D is uncertain. The CDR3 extends over 16 amino acids. Trimming shortened V by 1 base and J by 2 bases, and 12 bases separated the two germline ends. Germline-derived CDR1 and CDR2 are SGHTA and FQGTGA.

This CDR3 reads CASRLTLDRVDGYTF. DNA of the CDR3: TGTGCCAGCAGACTTACTTTGGACAGGGTGGATGGCTACACCTTC. This chain uses TRBV5-6 with TRBJ1-2; 8 nucleotides match TRBD1. This CDR3 contains 15 residues. Germline assignment: CDR1 SGHDT and CDR2 YYEEEE. J was trimmed by 6 bases and V by 5 bases; bases with no gene match: 12.

The CDR3 sequence is CASSDPSGRTDTQYF. As DNA, the CDR3 is TGCGCCAGCAGTGATCCTAGCGGGAGAACAGATACGCAGTATTTT. This chain links TRBV10-1 with TRBJ2-3; 10 nucleotides align to TRBD2. The V segment lost 3 bases and the J segment 3 bases; nucleotides outside the gene matches: 3. Germline V gene data show CDR1 as WNHNN and CDR2 as SYGVQD (reference sequence). The length of the CDR3 is 15 residues.

The J gene is TRBJ1-3, the V gene TRBV7-9; D may be TRBD1 (5 bases). V was pared by 6 bases and J by 0 bases, with 9 bases between. The CDR3 is 14 residues long. Germline V gives CDR1 SEHNR, CDR2 FQNEAQ (reference sequence). The CDR3 region is CASSAGPSGNTIYF. CDR3 bases: TGTGCCAGCAGTGCAGGGCCCTCTGGAAACACCATATATTTT.

The J gene is TRBJ2-1, the V gene TRBV5-1; 7 bases align to TRBD2. V was pared by 6 bases and J by 7 bases, with 7 bases of the junction left unmatched. The germline V gene encodes CDR1 SGHRS and CDR2 YFSETQ. CDR3 length: 13 amino acids. The CDR3 DNA reads TGCGCCAGCAAAGTGGGGACTACAAATGAGCAGTTCTTC. It translates to CASKVGTTNEQFF.

The V call is TRBV9, the J call TRBJ2-5, with TRBD2 matching 9 bases. Germline V CDR1 and CDR2: SGDLS, YYNGEE. The J segment lost 3 bases and the V segment lost 0 bases, leaving 9 bases of the junction unmatched. This CDR3 comprises 17 residues. The CDR3 DNA sequence: TGTGCCAGCAGCGTAGGTACCCGACTAGCGGATGAAGAGACCCAGTACTTC. Protein sequence: CASSVGTRLADEETQYF.

The V call is TRBV19, the J call TRBJ2-3, with 9 nucleotides matching TRBD2. Germline V gene data show CDR1 as LNHDA and CDR2 as SQIVND (reference sequence). The CDR3 totals 15 residues. V was pared by 5 bases and J by 5 bases, with 8 bases of the junction left unmatched. DNA of the CDR3: TGTGCCAGTAGTGCATCTAGCGGGGAACGAGATACGCAGTATTTT. It yields the protein CASSASSGERDTQYF. The full variable domain, its missing parts supplied by reference TRBV19 and TRBJ2-3, is DGGITQSPKYLFRKEGQNVTLSCEQNLNHDAMYWYRQDPGQGLRLIYYSQIVNDFQKGDIAEGYSVSREKKESFPLTVTSAQKNPTAFYLCASSASSGERDTQYFGPGTRLTVL.

The V and J genes are TRBV10-1 and TRBJ2-5, with TRBD2 as a possible D gene (6 bases). The ends were cut back, 5 bases at V and 2 bases at J, with 12 bases in the middle. Looked up from germline, CDR1 is WNHNN and CDR2 is SYGVQD (reference sequence). This CDR3 contains 14 residues. The CDR3 sequence is CASSRGDGQETQYF. The CDR3 bases are TGCGCCAGCAGTCGCGGGGACGGACAAGAGACCCAGTACTTC.

The rearrangement uses TRBV5-5 and TRBJ1-1; 9 positions match TRBD1. The CDR3 contains 15 residues. From germline, CDR1 is SGHKS and CDR2 YYEKEE (reference sequence). J lost 3 bases, V lost 2 bases, and 5 bases had no gene match. DNA for the CDR3: TGTGCCAGCAGCTTCACAGGGGGCGTCGACACTGAAGCTTTCTTT. This codes for CASSFTGGVDTEAFF.

This chain links TRBV11-1 with TRBJ2-7; a weak D match, TRBD2 (5 bases). The CDR3 is made up of 14 amino acids. V was pared by 1 base and J by 1 base, with 8 bases between. CDR1 and CDR2 from the germline V gene are SGHAT and FQDESV (reference sequence). The DNA of the CDR3 is TGTGCCAGCAGCTTAGTGAGCGGTTCCTACGAGCAGTACTTC. This encodes CASSLVSGSYEQYF.

The chain recombines TRBV28 with TRBJ2-3, with a weak D call TRBD1 (5 bases). In germline, CDR1 is MDHEN, CDR2 SYDVKM. This CDR3 contains 15 residues. Deletions cut 3 bases from V and 8 bases from J, with 18 bases between. The DNA for the CDR3 is TGTGCCAGCAGTTTTGCAGCCCCACAGCAGGGTACGCAGTATTTT. It is translated as CASSFAAPQQGTQYF.

This chain connects TRBV4-2 to TRBJ2-1; 7 bases map to TRBD2. J was trimmed by 1 base and V by 1 base; bases with no gene match: 4. Germline assignment: CDR1 LGHNA and CDR2 YNFKEQ. This CDR3 has 16 amino acids. The CDR3 sequence: CASSQVHGGSYNEQFF. DNA for the CDR3: TGTGCCAGCAGCCAAGTACACGGGGGGTCCTACAATGAGCAGTTCTTC.

V usage is TRBV7-9 and J usage is TRBJ2-3, with no clear D. Germline lookup yields CDR1 SEHNR and CDR2 FQNEAQ (reference sequence). V shed 8 bases and J shed 4 bases, with 7 bases lying between them. The CDR3 sequence is 11 residues long. CDR3 in amino acids: CASSEADTQYF. In DNA form, the CDR3 reads TGTGCCAGCTCCGAGGCAGATACGCAGTATTTT.

V usage is TRBV2 and J usage is TRBJ1-2; D ambiguous. V was shortened by 3 bases and J by 6 bases, with 11 bases between the two germline ends. The germline CDR1 and CDR2 sequences are SNHLY and FYNNEI. The CDR3 is 13 amino acids. The CDR3 sequence is CASSEGRFNGYTF. The CDR3 nucleotides are TGTGCCAGCAGTGAGGGGAGGTTCAATGGCTACACCTTC.

This chain uses TRBV7-3 with TRBJ2-1; 7 bases are a match to TRBD2. The CDR3 has 12 residues. The J segment lost 9 bases and the V segment lost 5 bases, leaving 4 bases of the junction unmatched. In germline, CDR1 is SGHTA, CDR2 FQGTGA. CDR3 nucleotides: TGTGCCAGCAGCCCTAGGGAGGGTGAGCAGTTCTTC. It translates to CASSPREGEQFF.

This clone was recorded once. This chain joins TRBV7-2 and TRBJ1-4; D might be TRBD1 (6 bases). The CDR3 extends over 15 amino acids. In germline, CDR1 is SGHTA, CDR2 FQGNSA. V was shortened by 1 base and J by 8 bases, with 14 bases between the two germline ends. As DNA, the CDR3 is TGTGCCAGCAGCTTAGTGGCGGGCGGACAGGAAAAACTGTTTTTT. This codes for CASSLVAGGQEKLFF.

In its sample, this clone was seen a few times. This chain connects TRBV7-8 to TRBJ2-1; 8 bases align to TRBD2. V lost 3 bases, J lost 7 bases, and 11 bases stayed unmatched. This CDR3 has 16 amino acids. Germline CDR1 and CDR2: SGHVS and FQNEAQ. The DNA of the CDR3 is TGTGCCAGCAGCTTTACCCGGGGGGGGTTAGTGAATGAGCAGTTCTTC. Protein product: CASSFTRGGLVNEQFF.